Presented here are 9 T cell receptor beta chains from one specimen sequenced in a study of blood T cell repertoires in COVID-19. The method was immunoSEQ multiplex PCR; TCRdb's version includes in-frame clones alone and lacks a portion of them. The top ten hold 5.5% to 7.5% of the sample, which has around 35,000 clones, approximately 88% seen once. Sequencing used peripheral blood. The receptors come from a human donor in a cohort sampled during active COVID-19.

J is TRBJ2-1 and V is TRBV5-4, with 15 positions matching TRBD2. With 4 bases clipped from V and 1 base from J, the junction kept 12 bases outside the gene matches. Germline CDR1 reads SGHNT; CDR2 reads YYREEE (reference sequence). The CDR3 runs 20 residues. The CDR3 here is CASSKGLAGGEGVSYNEQFF. The CDR3 region has the DNA TGTGCCAGCAGCAAGGGACTAGCGGGAGGTGAAGGCGTGTCCTACAATGAGCAGTTCTTC.

This chain connects TRBV19 to TRBJ2-1, with D possibly being TRBD2 (5 bases). V lost 3 bases to trimming and J lost 7 bases, with 13 bases between them. The germline V gene encodes CDR1 LNHDA and CDR2 SQIVND (reference sequence). This CDR3 spans 14 amino acids. The chain's CDR3 is CASSMRDAPNEQFF. The CDR3 DNA reads as TGTGCCAGTAGTATGAGGGATGCCCCTAATGAGCAGTTCTTC.

The chain links TRBV5-4 to TRBJ2-4; D gene unclear. The germline V and J ends were trimmed by 4 bases and 0 bases, with 8 bases remaining between them. This CDR3 comprises 14 residues. CDR1 and CDR2 (germline): SGHNT, YYREEE (reference sequence). In nucleotides, the CDR3 is TGTGCCAGCAGCGCACCGGGAGCCAAAAACATTCAGTACTTC. Encoded protein: CASSAPGAKNIQYF.

V usage is TRBV5-1 and J usage is TRBJ2-3, with 7 bases fitting TRBD2. From germline, CDR1 is SGHRS and CDR2 YFSETQ. This CDR3 spans 17 amino acids. V dropped 7 bases and J dropped 2; count of bases not matched to a gene: 16. The CDR3 sequence: CASSFHNGGTSTDTQYF. CDR3 DNA: TGCGCCAGCTCCTTTCATAACGGGGGGACTTCCACAGATACGCAGTATTTT. Variable domain in full (rest from reference TRBV5-1 and TRBJ2-3): KAGVTQTPRYLIKTRGQQVTLSCSPISGHRSVSWYQQTPGQGLQFLFEYFSETQRNKGNFPGRFSGRQFSNSRSEMNVSTLELGDSALYLCASSFHNGGTSTDTQYFGPGTRLTVL.

This clone was found once. The chain combines TRBV9 with TRBJ1-1, with unresolved D. The CDR3 sequence is 14 residues long. Germline V gene sequence: CDR1 SGDLS, CDR2 YYNGEE. Trimming removed 2 bases at V and 0 bases at J, with 8 bases between. The chain's CDR3 is CASSVGGMNTEAFF. The CDR3 nucleotides read TGTGCCAGCAGCGTGGGAGGGATGAACACTGAAGCTTTCTTT. The full variable domain, in which reference TRBV9 and TRBJ1-1 provide the parts outside the CDR3, is DSGVTQTPKHLITATGQRVTLRCSPRSGDLSVYWYQQSLDQGLQFLIQYYNGEERAKGNILERFSAQQFPDLHSELNLSSLELGDSALYFCASSVGGMNTEAFFGQGTRLTVV.

In its sample, this clone was seen a few times. The rearrangement links TRBV18 to TRBJ1-1; 9 positions agree with TRBD1. Germline values: CDR1 KGHSH, CDR2 LQKENI. V was clipped by 5 bases and J by 4 bases; unmatched bases: 5. The CDR3 extends over 14 amino acids. CDR3 amino acids: CASSERTGATEAFF. The CDR3 nucleotides are TGTGCCAGCTCAGAACGGACAGGGGCCACTGAAGCTTTCTTT.

This clone has a single count. The CDR3 sequence: CASSQGPTQSYGYTF. The DNA of the CDR3 is TGCGCCAGCAGCCAAGGCCCGACACAATCCTATGGCTACACCTTC. The chain is built from TRBV4-1 and TRBJ1-2; D is unresolved. CDR3 length equals 15 residues. Germline CDR1 MGHRA, CDR2 YSYEKL. Trimming took 1 base from V and 4 from J, leaving 13 bases between them.

The gene calls are TRBV18 and TRBJ1-6; 8 nucleotides match TRBD1. Germline trimming cut 3 bases from V and 18 bases from J; bases unmatched to any gene: 10. CDR3 length: 13 residues. Germline loops: CDR1 KGHSH, CDR2 LQKENI. The DNA for the CDR3 is TGTGCCAGCTCACCCGCTGAAGGGGACAGGAGCCACTTT. Its translation: CASSPAEGDRSHF. Full variable domain (missing parts from reference TRBV18 and TRBJ1-6): NAGVMQNPRHLVRRRGQEARLRCSPMKGHSHVYWYRQLPEEGLKFMVYLQKENIIDESGMPKERFSAEFPKEGPSILRIQQVVRGDSAAYFCASSPAEGDRSHFGNGTRLTVT.

The CDR3 DNA is TGTGCCAGCAGCCACCCGGGCGGACACCCCTACGAGCAGTACTTC. Its protein is CASSHPGGHPYEQYF. V gene TRBV11-2 combines with J gene TRBJ2-7; TRBD1 is a possible D gene (5 bases). The CDR3 length is 15 residues. The V end was cut by 5 bases, the J end by 2 bases, with 16 bases between. CDR1 SGHAT and CDR2 FQNNGV come from the germline V gene.